The clone carrying this T cell receptor beta chain appeared a few times. Its antigen is undetermined. Between the trimmed V and J ends, which lost 0 bases and 0 bases, there was a span of 13 bases. The length of the CDR3 is 17 residues. Germline values: CDR1 SGHKS, CDR2 YYEKEE (reference sequence). This sample stems from a study of human T cells and chemical hapten exposure. About the study: Small volume differences among pooled libraries mainly caused per-sample TCR yield variation.

Study outcomes and limitations: Those TCRs sitting above 1 in 1000 frequency stayed the same with DPC sensitization.

The template was total RNA from unfractionated whole blood. TCRdb re-called the 5' RACE reads with MiXCR, one entry per CDR3 protein. The sample includes approximately 150,000 distinct CDR3 sequences, about 4% of them seen just once. This TCR came from a female donor in good health. This rearrangement joins TRBV5-5 to TRBJ2-1; D is perhaps TRBD1 or TRBD2 (5 bases each). CDR3 protein: CASSLVWGKSSYNEQFF. The CDR3 bases are TGTGCCAGCAGCTTGGTATGGGGGAAGAGCTCCTACAATGAGCAGTTCTTC.